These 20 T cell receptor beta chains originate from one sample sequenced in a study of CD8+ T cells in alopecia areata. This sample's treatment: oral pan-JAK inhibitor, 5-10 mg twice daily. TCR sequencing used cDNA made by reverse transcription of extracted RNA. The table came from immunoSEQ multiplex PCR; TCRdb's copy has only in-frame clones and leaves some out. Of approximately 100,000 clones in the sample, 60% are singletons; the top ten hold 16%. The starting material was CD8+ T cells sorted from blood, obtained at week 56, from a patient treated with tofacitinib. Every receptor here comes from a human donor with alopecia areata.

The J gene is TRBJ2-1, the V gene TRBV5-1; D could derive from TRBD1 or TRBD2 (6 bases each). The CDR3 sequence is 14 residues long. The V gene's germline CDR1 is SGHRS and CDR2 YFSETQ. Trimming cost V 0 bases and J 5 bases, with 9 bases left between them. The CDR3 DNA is TGCGCCAGCAGCTTGGCTGGGGGGCACAATGAGCAGTTCTTC. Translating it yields CASSLAGGHNEQFF.

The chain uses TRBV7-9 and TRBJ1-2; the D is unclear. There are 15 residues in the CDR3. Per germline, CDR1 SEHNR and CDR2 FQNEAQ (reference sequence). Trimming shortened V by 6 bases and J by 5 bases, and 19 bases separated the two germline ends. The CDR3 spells CASRPPERRAYGYTF. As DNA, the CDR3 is TGTGCCAGCAGACCCCCCGAGCGGCGGGCGTATGGCTACACCTTC.

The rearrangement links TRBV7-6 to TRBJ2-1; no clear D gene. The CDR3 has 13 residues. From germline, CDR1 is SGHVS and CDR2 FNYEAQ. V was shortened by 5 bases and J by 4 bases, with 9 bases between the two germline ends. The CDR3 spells CASSPSPYNEQFF. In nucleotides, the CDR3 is TGTGCCAGCAGCCCAAGCCCTTACAATGAGCAGTTCTTC.

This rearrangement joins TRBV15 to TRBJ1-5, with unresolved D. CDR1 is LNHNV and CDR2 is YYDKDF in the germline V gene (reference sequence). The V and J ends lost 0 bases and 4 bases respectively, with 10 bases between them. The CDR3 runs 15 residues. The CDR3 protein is CATSRDLDGNQPQHF. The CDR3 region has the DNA TGTGCCACCAGCAGAGATCTGGACGGGAATCAGCCCCAGCATTTT.

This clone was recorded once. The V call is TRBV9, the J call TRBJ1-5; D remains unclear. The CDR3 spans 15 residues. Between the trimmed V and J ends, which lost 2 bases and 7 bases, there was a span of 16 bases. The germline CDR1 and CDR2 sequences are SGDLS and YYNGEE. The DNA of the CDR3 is TGTGCCAGCAGCGTGTATGCGGGAGTGGGACAGCCCCAGCATTTT. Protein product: CASSVYAGVGQPQHF.

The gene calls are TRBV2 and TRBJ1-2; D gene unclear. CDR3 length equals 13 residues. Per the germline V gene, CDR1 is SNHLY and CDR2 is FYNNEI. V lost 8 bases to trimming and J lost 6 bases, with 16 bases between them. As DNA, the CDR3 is TGTGCCAGCGGAGTACCCGAGATGGATGGCTACACCTTC. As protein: CASGVPEMDGYTF.

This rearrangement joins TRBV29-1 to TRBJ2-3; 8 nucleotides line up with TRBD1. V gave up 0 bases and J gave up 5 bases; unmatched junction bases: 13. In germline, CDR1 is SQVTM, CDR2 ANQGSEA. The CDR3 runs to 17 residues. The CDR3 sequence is CSVEDQRAGGGGDTQYF. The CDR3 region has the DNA TGCAGCGTTGAAGATCAGAGGGCAGGGGGCGGTGGAGATACGCAGTATTTT.

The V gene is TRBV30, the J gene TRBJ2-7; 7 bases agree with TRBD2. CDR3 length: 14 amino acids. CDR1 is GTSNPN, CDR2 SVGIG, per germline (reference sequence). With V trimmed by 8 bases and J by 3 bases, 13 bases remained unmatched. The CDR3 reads CAHYGEGIHYEQYF. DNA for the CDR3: TGTGCCCACTACGGGGAGGGGATTCACTACGAGCAGTACTTC.

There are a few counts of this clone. The chain's CDR3 is CASSPHISGANVLTF. The DNA of the CDR3 is TGCGCCAGCAGCCCCCACATCTCTGGGGCCAACGTCCTGACTTTC. This chain links TRBV4-1 with TRBJ2-6; D uncertain. The CDR3 is 15 residues long. V was trimmed by 4 bases and J by 0 bases, leaving 7 bases between them. The germline V gene has CDR1 MGHRA and CDR2 YSYEKL.

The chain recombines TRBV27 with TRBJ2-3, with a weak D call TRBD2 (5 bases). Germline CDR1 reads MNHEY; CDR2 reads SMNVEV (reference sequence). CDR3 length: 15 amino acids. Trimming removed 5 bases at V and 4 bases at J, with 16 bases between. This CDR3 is CASSPPLPSPDTQYF. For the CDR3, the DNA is TGTGCCAGCAGTCCCCCACTTCCTAGCCCAGATACGCAGTATTTT.

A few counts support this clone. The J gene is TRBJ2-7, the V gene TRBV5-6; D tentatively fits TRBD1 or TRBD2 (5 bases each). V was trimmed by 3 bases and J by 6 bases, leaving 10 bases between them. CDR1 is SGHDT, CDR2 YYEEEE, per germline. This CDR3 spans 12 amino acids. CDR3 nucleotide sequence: TGTGCCAGCAGCTCGGGTGGGGGCGAGCAGTACTTC. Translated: CASSSGGGEQYF. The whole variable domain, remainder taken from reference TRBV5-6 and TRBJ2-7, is DAGVTQSPTHLIKTRGQQVTLRCSPKSGHDTVSWYQQALGQGPQFIFQYYEEEERQRGNFPDRFSGHQFPNYSSELNVNALLLGDSALYLCASSSGGGEQYFGPGTRLTVT.

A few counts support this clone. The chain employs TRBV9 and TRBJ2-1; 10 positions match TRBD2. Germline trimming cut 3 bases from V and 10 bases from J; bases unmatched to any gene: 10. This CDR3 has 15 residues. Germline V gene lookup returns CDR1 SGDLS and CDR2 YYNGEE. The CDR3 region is CASSATSGEGREQFF. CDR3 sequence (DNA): TGTGCCAGCAGCGCTACTAGCGGGGAAGGACGAGAGCAGTTCTTC. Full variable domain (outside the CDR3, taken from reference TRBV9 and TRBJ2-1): DSGVTQTPKHLITATGQRVTLRCSPRSGDLSVYWYQQSLDQGLQFLIQYYNGEERAKGNILERFSAQQFPDLHSELNLSSLELGDSALYFCASSATSGEGREQFFGPGTRLTVL.

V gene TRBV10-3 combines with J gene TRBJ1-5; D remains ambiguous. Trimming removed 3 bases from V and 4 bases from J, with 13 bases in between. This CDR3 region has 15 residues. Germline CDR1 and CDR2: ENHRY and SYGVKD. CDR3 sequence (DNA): TGTGCCATCAGTGAACCCGGAATTAGGAATCAGCCCCAGCATTTT. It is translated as CAISEPGIRNQPQHF.

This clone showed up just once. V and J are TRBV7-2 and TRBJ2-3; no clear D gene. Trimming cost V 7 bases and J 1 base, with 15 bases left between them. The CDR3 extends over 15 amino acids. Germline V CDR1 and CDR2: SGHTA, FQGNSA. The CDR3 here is CASTPKVSRTDTQYF. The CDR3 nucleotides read TGTGCCAGCACCCCAAAGGTTAGCCGCACAGATACGCAGTATTTT.

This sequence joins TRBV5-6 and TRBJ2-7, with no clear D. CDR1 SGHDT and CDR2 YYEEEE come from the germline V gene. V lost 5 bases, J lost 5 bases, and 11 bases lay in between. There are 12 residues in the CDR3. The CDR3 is CASRGLGNEQYF. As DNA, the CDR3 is TGTGCCAGCAGAGGGCTGGGGAACGAGCAGTACTTC.

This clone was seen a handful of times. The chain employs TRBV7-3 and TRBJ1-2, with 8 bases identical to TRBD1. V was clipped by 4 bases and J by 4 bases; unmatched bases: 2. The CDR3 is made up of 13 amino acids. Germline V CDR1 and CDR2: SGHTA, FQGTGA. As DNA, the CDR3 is TGTGCCAGCAGCTCCGGACAGGGCTATGGCTACACCTTC. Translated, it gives CASSSGQGYGYTF.

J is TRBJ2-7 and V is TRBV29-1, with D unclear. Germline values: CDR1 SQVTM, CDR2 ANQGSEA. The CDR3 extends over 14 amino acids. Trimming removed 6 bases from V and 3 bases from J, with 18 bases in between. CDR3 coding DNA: TGCAGCGTAATTCACCCCGAATTCGGCTACGAGCAGTACTTC. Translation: CSVIHPEFGYEQYF.

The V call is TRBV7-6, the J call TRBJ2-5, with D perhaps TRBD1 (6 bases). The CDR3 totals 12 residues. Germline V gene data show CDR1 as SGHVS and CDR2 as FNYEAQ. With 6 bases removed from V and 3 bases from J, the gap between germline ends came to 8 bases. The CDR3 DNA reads TGTGCCAGCAGTTACAGGGAAGAGACCCAGTACTTC. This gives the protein CASSYREETQYF.

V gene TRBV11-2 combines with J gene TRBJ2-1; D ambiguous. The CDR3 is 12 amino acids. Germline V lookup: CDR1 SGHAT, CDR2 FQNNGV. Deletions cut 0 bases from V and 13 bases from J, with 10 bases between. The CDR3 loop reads CASSLDKAGQFF. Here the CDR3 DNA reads TGTGCCAGCAGCTTAGATAAGGCAGGCCAGTTCTTC.

The CDR3 loop is CASSPPRNNSPLHF. The CDR3 DNA sequence: TGTGCCAGCAGCCCCCCACGGAATAATTCACCCCTCCACTTT. The J gene is TRBJ1-6, the V gene TRBV7-9, with unresolved D. Trimming removed 5 bases at V and 5 bases at J, with 10 bases between. CDR1 and CDR2 from the germline V gene are SEHNR and FQNEAQ (reference sequence). CDR3 size: 14 residues.